This TCR beta chain was identified in a study of glioma-infiltrating T cells. Trimming removed 0 bases at V and 6 bases at J, with 12 bases between. Per germline, CDR1 SGHNT and CDR2 YYREEE (reference sequence). The CDR3 runs to 14 residues. The iRepertoire nested amplicon-rescue multiplex PCR amplified TCR alpha and beta CDR3s from RNA. TCRdb analysed the multiplex PCR reads with MiXCR anew, one entry per CDR3 protein. The repertoire holds approximately 190,000 distinct CDR3 sequences, with approximately 30% as singletons. The receptor's source is a human donor with low-grade glioma or glioblastoma, undergoing nonglioma brain surgery, or in good health (not recorded which). The V and J genes are TRBV5-4 and TRBJ1-2, with D tentatively TRBD1 (5 bases). The sample taken for sequencing was glioma tissue, nonneoplastic brain tissue, or PBMCs (not recorded which). The CDR3 DNA is TGTGCCAGCAGCTTGGCCACAGGAGTTGATGGCTACACCTTC. It translates to CASSLATGVDGYTF. Looking up the rest from reference TRBV5-4 and TRBJ1-2 gives the full variable domain: ETGVTQSPTHLIKTRGQQVTLRCSSQSGHNTVSWYQQALGQGPQFIFQYYREEENGRGNFPPRFSGLQFPNYSSELNVNALELDDSALYLCASSLATGVDGYTFGSGTRLTVV.